This TCR beta chain was captured by sequencing in a study of T cell responses to AZD1222 COVID-19 vaccine. Study context: Pooling was applied to second doses at about 4 or about 12 weeks. Study-wide results and caveats: Close to half of all spike-specific TCRs reportedly target regions of the variants that are unmutated. Repertoire samples came only from after the peak T cell response.

On this clone itself: Its antigen remains unidentified. One end of the junction does not line up with germline, which may come from a read error.

This CDR3 is 11 amino acids long. Germline V gene data show CDR1 as SEHNR and CDR2 as FQNEAQ (reference sequence). Assay: immunoSEQ multiplex PCR; the TCRdb copy retains only in-frame clones and omits some. Here the sample spans under 150,000 clones, approximately 92% being singletons. This chain connects TRBV7-9 to TRBJ1-2; TRBD1 is a possible D gene (6 bases). The receptor comes from an adult in good health. This sample comprised peripheral blood, obtained on day 0 of AZD1222 vaccination. As DNA, the CDR3 is TGTGCCAGCAGCTACAGGGAATCTGGACTCTTC. Translated, it gives CASSYRESGLF.